This T cell receptor (beta chain) derives from a study of response to subunit inactivated influenza vaccine. This clonotype was detected ten times or more. The antigen is undetermined. Trimming stripped 5 bases from V and 3 bases from J, with 8 bases between. The CDR3 spans 12 residues. In germline, CDR1 is MDHEN, CDR2 SYDVKM. MiXCR, run by TCRdb on the RT-PCR reads, gives a single entry per CDR3 protein. The data hold 400,000 to 650,000 distinct CDR3 sequences, with 6% to 9% observed a single time. Study-wide results and caveats: Each seasonal influenza vaccination, the authors suggested, recruits few new T cells.

The sequence was collected from a man aged 50 to 69 who received an inactivated influenza vaccine. The chain recombines TRBV28 with TRBJ2-7; no clear D. Here the sequenced sample was PBMCs from blood, taken roughly 24 months after vaccination. CDR3 region: CASSPSFYEQYF. The DNA for the CDR3 is TGTGCCAGCAGTCCGTCGTTCTACGAGCAGTACTTC. Full variable domain (remainder filled in from reference TRBV28 and TRBJ2-7): DVKVTQSSRYLVKRTGEKVFLECVQDMDHENMFWYRQDPGLGLRLIYFSYDVKMKEKGDIPEGYSVSREKKERFSLILESASTNQTSMYLCASSPSFYEQYFGPGTRLTVT.